Sequencing of this TCR beta chain was carried out in a study of blood T cell repertoires in COVID-19. Turning to the study itself: T cells, B-cell-depleted T cells, or PBMCs supplied cDNA or gDNA.

Trimming shortened V by 7 bases and J by 7 bases, and 13 bases separated the two germline ends. Germline V gives CDR1 LGHDT, CDR2 YNNKEL (reference sequence). The CDR3 contains 12 residues. Per the authors' pipeline: Scientists estimated how many nucleated cells there were by amplifying reference gene primers. TCRdb keeps only in-frame clones here, not all; method: immunoSEQ multiplex PCR. That table gives V, J and clone size, and the DNA gave D and trimming. Of about 71,000 clones listed, 75% to 90% are singletons. This chain links TRBV3-1 (or the pseudogene TRBV3-2) with TRBJ1-2; D is ambiguous. This receptor was obtained from a man aged 25 to 40 with acute or convalescent COVID-19. Input material: peripheral blood. This CDR3 is CASKDYGRGYTF. CDR3 coding DNA: TGTGCCAGCAAAGACTACGGTCGTGGCTACACCTTC.